This TCR beta chain is from a study of blood T cells in healthy people across ages. Study-level background: Every two T cells gave about one barcoded beta molecule via template switching.

Findings of the study overall: Unknown donor CMV status possibly confounded expanded clonotype changes. The study regarded diversity estimates from one million T cells as underestimates.

Combining a sample-barcoded 5' primer with a J-beta primer mix, a second PCR ran for 7 to 11 cycles. TCRdb re-called the 5' RACE reads with MiXCR, one entry per CDR3 protein. The sample holds about 650,000 distinct CDR3 sequences, 32% seen once. At least ten counts were recorded for this clonotype. Its antigen is as yet unknown. With 0 bases removed from V and 8 bases from J, the gap between germline ends came to 17 bases. This CDR3 spans 15 amino acids. The germline gives CDR1 SGDLS, CDR2 YYNGEE. This TCR was recovered from a woman older than 75 in good health. The chain employs TRBV9 and TRBJ1-2, with a tentative D call TRBD1 (5 bases). The sample consisted of blood. The CDR3 region is CASSVDFDSSGGYTF. CDR3 DNA sequence: TGTGCCAGCAGCGTAGACTTCGACAGCTCGGGAGGCTACACCTTC.